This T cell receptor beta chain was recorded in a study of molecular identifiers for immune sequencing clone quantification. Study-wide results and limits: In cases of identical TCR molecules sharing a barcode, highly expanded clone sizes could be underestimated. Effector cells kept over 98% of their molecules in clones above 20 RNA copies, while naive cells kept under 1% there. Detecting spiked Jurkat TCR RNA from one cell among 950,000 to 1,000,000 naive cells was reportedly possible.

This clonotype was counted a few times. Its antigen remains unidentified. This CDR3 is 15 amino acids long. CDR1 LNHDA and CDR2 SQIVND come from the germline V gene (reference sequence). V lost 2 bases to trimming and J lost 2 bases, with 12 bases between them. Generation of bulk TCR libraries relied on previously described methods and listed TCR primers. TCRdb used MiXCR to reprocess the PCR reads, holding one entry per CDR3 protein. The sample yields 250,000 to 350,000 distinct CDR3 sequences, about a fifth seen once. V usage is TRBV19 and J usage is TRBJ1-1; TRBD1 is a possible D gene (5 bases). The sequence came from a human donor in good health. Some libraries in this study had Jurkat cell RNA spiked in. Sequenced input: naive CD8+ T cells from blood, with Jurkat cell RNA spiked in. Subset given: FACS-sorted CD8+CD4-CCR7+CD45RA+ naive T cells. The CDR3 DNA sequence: TGTGCCAGTAGTATACGGCAGGGACCCAACACTGAAGCTTTCTTT. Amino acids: CASSIRQGPNTEAFF.